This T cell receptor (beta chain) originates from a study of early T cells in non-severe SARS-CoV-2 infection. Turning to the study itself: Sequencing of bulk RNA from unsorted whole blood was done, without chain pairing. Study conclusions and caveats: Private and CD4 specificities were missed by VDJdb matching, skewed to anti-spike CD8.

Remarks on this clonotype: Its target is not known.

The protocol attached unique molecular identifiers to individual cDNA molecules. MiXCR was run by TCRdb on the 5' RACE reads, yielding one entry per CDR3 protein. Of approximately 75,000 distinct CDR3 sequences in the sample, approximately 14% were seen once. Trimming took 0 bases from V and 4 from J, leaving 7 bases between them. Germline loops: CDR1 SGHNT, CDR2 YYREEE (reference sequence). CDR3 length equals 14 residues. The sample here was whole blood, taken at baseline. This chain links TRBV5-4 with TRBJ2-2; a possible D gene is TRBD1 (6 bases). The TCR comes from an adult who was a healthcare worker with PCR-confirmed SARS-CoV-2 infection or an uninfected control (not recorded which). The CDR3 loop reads CASSLAQGTGELFF. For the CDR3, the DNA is TGTGCCAGCAGCTTGGCACAGGGCACCGGGGAGCTGTTTTTT.